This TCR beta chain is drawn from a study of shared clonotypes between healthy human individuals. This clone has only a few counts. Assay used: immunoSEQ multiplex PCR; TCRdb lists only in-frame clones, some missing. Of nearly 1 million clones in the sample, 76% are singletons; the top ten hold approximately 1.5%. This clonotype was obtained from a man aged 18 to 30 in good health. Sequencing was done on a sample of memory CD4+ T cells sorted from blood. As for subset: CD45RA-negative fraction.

This CDR3 reads CASSLTRELQQYF. The CDR3, as DNA: TGTGCCAGCAGCTTAACCCGTGAATTACAGCAGTACTTC. The chain carries TRBV11-1 and TRBJ2-7; D not resolved. This CDR3 spans 13 amino acids. V gave up 2 bases and J gave up 8 bases, with 13 bases separating them. CDR1 and CDR2 from the germline V gene are SGHAT and FQDESV (reference sequence).